The TCR beta chain described here comes from a study of blood T cell repertoires in COVID-19. Across the whole study: The United States, Italy and Spain provided the acute and convalescent COVID-19 samples. From T cells, B-cell-depleted T cells, or PBMCs came the material, which was cDNA or gDNA.

In terms of age and location, participants ranged from about 18 to 100 years and lived in about 25 US areas. Clinical history reported by participants formed the basis on which cohorts were assigned. Looked up from germline, CDR1 is SGHNT and CDR2 is YYREEE (reference sequence). The CDR3 runs 13 residues. Trimming at V came to 4 bases and at J to 4 bases, leaving 4 bases not matched to a gene. The data were produced by immunoSEQ multiplex PCR, yet TCRdb's version contains in-frame clones alone and is incomplete. Altogether about 230,000 clones are present, 88% being singletons, with the ten largest covering around 2.5%.

This chain connects TRBV5-4 to TRBJ2-7; TRBD1 matches 8 bases. Sequencing used PBMCs or T cells enriched from blood (not recorded which). This TCR was sampled from a middle-aged woman with acute COVID-19. CDR3 nucleotides: TGTGCCAGCAGCCAGGACAGGGAGTACGAGCAGTACTTC. Its translation: CASSQDREYEQYF. The whole variable domain, filled in from reference TRBV5-4 and TRBJ2-7, reads ETGVTQSPTHLIKTRGQQVTLRCSSQSGHNTVSWYQQALGQGPQFIFQYYREEENGRGNFPPRFSGLQFPNYSSELNVNALELDDSALYLCASSQDREYEQYFGPGTRLTVT.